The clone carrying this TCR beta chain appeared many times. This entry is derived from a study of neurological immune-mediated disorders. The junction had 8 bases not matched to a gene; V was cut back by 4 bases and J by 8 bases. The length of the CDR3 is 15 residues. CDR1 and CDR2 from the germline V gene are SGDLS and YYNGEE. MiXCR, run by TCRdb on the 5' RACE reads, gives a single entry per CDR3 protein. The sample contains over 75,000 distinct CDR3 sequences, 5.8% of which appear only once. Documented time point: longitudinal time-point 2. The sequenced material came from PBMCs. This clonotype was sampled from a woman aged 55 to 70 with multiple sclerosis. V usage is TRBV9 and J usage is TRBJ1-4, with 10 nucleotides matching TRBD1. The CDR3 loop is CASSPRDRGIEKLFF. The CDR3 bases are TGTGCCAGCAGCCCCCGGGACAGGGGTATAGAAAAACTGTTTTTT.